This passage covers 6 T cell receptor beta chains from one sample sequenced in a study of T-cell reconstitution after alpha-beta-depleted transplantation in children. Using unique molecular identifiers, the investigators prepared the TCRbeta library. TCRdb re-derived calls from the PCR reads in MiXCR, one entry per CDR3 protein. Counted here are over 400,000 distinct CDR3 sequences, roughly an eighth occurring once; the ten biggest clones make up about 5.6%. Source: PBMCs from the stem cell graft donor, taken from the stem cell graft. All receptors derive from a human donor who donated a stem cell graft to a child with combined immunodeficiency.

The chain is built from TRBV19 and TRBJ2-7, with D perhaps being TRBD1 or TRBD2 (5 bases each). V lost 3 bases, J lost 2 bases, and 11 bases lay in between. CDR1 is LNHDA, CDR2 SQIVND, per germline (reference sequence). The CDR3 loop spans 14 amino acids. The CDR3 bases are TGTGCCAGTAGTATGGGGGTAGTAACCTACGAGCAGTACTTC. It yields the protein CASSMGVVTYEQYF.

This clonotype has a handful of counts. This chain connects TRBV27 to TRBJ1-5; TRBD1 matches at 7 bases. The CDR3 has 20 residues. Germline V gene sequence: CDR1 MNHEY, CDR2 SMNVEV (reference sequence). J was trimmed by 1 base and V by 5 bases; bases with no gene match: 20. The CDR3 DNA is TGTGCCAGCAGTAAGCCCGGACAGGTGATAGGGTATACGAGCAATCAGCCCCAGCATTTT. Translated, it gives CASSKPGQVIGYTSNQPQHF.

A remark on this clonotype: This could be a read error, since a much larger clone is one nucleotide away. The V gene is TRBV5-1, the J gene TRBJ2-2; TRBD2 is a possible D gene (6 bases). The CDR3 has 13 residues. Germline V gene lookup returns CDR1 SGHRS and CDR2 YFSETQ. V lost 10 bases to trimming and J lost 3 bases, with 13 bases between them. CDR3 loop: CAGGPTDTGELFF. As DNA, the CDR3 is TGCGCCGGAGGGCCTACCGACACCGGGGAGCTGTTTTTT.

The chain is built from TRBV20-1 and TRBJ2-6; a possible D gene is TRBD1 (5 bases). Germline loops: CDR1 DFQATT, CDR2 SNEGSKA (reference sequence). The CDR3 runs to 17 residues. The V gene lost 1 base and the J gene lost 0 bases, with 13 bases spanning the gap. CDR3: CSARATRQRSGANVLTF. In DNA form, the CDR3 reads TGCAGTGCTAGAGCCACGAGACAGCGCTCTGGGGCCAACGTCCTGACTTTC.

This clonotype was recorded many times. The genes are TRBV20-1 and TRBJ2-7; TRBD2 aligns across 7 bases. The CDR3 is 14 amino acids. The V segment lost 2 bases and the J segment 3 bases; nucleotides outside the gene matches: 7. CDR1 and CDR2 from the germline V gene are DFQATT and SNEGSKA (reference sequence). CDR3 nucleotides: TGCAGTGCTAGATGGCCGGGGGGATACTACGAGCAGTACTTC. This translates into CSARWPGGYYEQYF.

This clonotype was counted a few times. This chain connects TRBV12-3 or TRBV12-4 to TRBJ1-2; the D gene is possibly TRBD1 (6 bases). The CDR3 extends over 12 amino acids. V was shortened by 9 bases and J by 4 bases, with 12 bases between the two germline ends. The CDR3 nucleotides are TGTGCCAGTGCGAGGACAGTCTATGGCTACACCTTC. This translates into CASARTVYGYTF.